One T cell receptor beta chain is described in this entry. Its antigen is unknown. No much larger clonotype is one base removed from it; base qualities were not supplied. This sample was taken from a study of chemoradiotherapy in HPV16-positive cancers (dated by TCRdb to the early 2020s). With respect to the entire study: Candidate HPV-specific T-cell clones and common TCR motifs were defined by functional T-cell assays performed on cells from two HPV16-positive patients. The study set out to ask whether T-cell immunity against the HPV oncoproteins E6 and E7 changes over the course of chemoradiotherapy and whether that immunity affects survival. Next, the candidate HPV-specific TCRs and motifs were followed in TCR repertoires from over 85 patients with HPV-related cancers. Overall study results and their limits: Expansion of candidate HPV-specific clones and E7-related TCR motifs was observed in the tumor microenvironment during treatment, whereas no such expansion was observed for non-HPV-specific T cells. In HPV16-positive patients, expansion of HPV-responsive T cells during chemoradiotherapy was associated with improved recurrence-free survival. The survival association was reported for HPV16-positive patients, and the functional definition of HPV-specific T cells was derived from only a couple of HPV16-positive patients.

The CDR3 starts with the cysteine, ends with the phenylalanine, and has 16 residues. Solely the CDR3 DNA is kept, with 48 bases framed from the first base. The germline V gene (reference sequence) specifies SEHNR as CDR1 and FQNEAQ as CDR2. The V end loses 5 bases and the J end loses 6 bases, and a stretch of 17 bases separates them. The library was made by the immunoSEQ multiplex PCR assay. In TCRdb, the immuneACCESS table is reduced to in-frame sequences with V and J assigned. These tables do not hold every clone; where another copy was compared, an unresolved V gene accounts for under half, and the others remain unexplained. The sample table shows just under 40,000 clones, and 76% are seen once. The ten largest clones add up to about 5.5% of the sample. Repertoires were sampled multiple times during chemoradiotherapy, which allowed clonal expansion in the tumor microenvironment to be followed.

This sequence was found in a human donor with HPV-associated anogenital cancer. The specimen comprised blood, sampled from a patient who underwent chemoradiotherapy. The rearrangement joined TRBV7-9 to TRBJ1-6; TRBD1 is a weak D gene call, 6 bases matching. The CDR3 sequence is CASSTSGAGGNSPLHF. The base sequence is TGTGCCAGCAGCACCTCAGGGGCGGGTGGTAATTCACCCCTCCACTTT.